What follows are 14 T cell receptor beta chains derived from one specimen sequenced in a study of human T cells and chemical hapten exposure. Time point defined: pre-sensitization, week 0. As to treatment: therapeutic diphenylcyclopropenone sensitization with weekly scalp DPC. One entry per CDR3 protein, called by TCRdb with MiXCR from the RACE reads. The table has about 85,000 distinct CDR3 sequences, approximately 9% seen once. The material sequenced was whole blood, taken in connection with sensitization to the hapten diphenylcyclopropenone (DPC). The receptors derive from a man aged 35 to 55 with alopecia areata. Some clones in this sample may be carry-over from other donors' samples.

V is TRBV12-3 or TRBV12-4 and J is TRBJ1-1; 7 nucleotides agree with TRBD1. Losses at the gene ends were 5 bases for V and 0 bases for J; bases not matched to a gene: 6. This CDR3 is built from 15 residues. In nucleotides, the CDR3 is TGTGCCAGCAGTCCCCGGACAGGCATGAACACTGAAGCTTTCTTT. It translates to CASSPRTGMNTEAFF.

The table lists this clonotype with a few counts. The V and J genes are TRBV7-6 and TRBJ2-1; 10 bases align to TRBD2. The CDR3 totals 17 residues. With 0 bases clipped from V and 5 bases from J, the junction kept 7 bases outside the gene matches. Per the germline V gene, CDR1 is SGHVS and CDR2 is FNYEAQ. CDR3: CASSLAPALAGNNEQFF. CDR3 nucleotide sequence: TGTGCCAGCAGCTTAGCGCCCGCACTAGCGGGAAACAATGAGCAGTTCTTC.

In the case of this clonotype: It may be a read error: a sequence one base away is much more abundant. Here the CDR3 reads CANRVVMGLNGYTF. For the CDR3, the DNA is TGTGCCAACAGAGTCGTCATGGGGCTTAATGGCTACACCTTC. V is TRBV28 and J is TRBJ1-2; a weak D match, TRBD1 (5 bases). CDR1 is MDHEN, CDR2 SYDVKM, per germline. Trimming took off 10 bases at V and 6 bases at J, with 21 bases between the two ends. The CDR3 length is 14 residues.

The CDR3 DNA follows: TGCGCCAGCAGCCAAGCCGAAAGGACTGAAGCTTTCTTT. Amino acid sequence: CASSQAERTEAFF. The chain recombines TRBV4-1 with TRBJ1-1; unclear D gene. From germline, CDR1 is MGHRA and CDR2 YSYEKL. The CDR3 has 13 residues. The germline V and J ends were trimmed by 1 base and 5 bases, with 8 bases remaining between them.

V gene TRBV25-1 combines with J gene TRBJ1-4; TRBD1 is a possible D gene (5 bases). Germline V gene lookup returns CDR1 MGHDK and CDR2 SYGVNS. The CDR3 covers 13 residues. The V gene lost 2 bases and the J gene lost 7 bases, with 8 bases spanning the gap. CDR3 residues: CASSEQGLEKLFF. The CDR3 coding sequence is TGTGCCAGCAGTGAACAGGGCCTTGAAAAACTGTTTTTT.

There are many counts of this clonotype. The chain combines TRBV12-3 or TRBV12-4 with TRBJ1-2; 12 bases line up with TRBD1. The ends lost 1 base at V and 8 bases at J; junction bases unmatched: 11. The CDR3 runs to 17 residues. The CDR3 loop reads CASSLVGQGARASGYTF. In DNA form, the CDR3 reads TGTGCCAGCAGTTTAGTGGGACAGGGGGCGAGGGCCAGCGGCTACACCTTC.

In its sample, this clonotype was seen many times. The CDR3 DNA follows: TGTGCCAGCAGCTTAAGAGGAGAAAACATTCAGTACTTC. Translation: CASSLRGENIQYF. The rearrangement joins TRBV7-2 to TRBJ2-4; no definite D call. This CDR3 is 13 amino acids long. V was pared by 2 bases and J by 5 bases, with 7 bases between. The germline CDR1 and CDR2 sequences are SGHTA and FQGNSA.

Within the sample, this clonotype is medium-sized. J is TRBJ2-3 and V is TRBV6-6, with 10 nucleotides matching TRBD2. CDR1 is MNHNY, CDR2 SVGAGI, per germline (reference sequence). The ends lost 5 bases at V and 4 bases at J; junction bases unmatched: 6. The CDR3 length is 15 residues. CDR3 sequence reads: CASSVLAGPSDTQYF. The CDR3 nucleotides are TGTGCCAGCAGTGTACTAGCGGGACCCTCAGATACGCAGTATTTT.

Ten or more counts support this clonotype. V is TRBV7-2 and J is TRBJ1-2; D is uncertain. The CDR3 is 16 amino acids. Trimming removed 9 bases from V and 1 base from J, with 21 bases in between. Germline V gene data show CDR1 as SGHTA and CDR2 as FQGNSA. This CDR3 is CASKSGQAIFNYGYTF. The CDR3 DNA is TGTGCCAGTAAGAGTGGGCAGGCGATATTTAACTATGGCTACACCTTC.

This clonotype has only a few counts. The V gene is TRBV30, the J gene TRBJ1-1; D unresolved. The CDR3 runs to 13 residues. Germline V gene sequence: CDR1 GTSNPN, CDR2 SVGIG (reference sequence). The V gene lost 3 bases and the J gene lost 3 bases, with 11 bases spanning the gap. In nucleotides, the CDR3 is TGTGCCTGGAGGAGGTCCAAGGACACTGAAGCTTTCTTT. This codes for CAWRRSKDTEAFF.

The sample holds many counts of this clonotype. The chain carries TRBV5-6 and TRBJ1-2; D might be TRBD1 (6 bases). This CDR3 is 16 amino acids long. The V gene's germline CDR1 is SGHDT and CDR2 YYEEEE. V lost 9 bases to trimming and J lost 4 bases, with 25 bases between them. The CDR3 sequence: CATTTYFGGAGYGYTF. The CDR3 bases are TGTGCCACCACAACATATTTCGGGGGCGCCGGCTATGGCTACACCTTC.

This clonotype occurred a few times. DNA of the CDR3: TGTGCCAGCAGCCCGGGCGATGGGGGAAACACCATATATTTT. Protein product: CASSPGDGGNTIYF. The rearrangement joins TRBV7-9 to TRBJ1-3; D is uncertain. Germline V gene lookup returns CDR1 SEHNR and CDR2 FQNEAQ (reference sequence). With 5 bases removed from V and 4 bases from J, the gap between germline ends came to 12 bases. The CDR3 has 14 residues.

This clonotype appeared a few times. J is TRBJ2-1 and V is TRBV7-3, with D hard to call. In germline, CDR1 is SGHTA, CDR2 FQGTGA. The CDR3 totals 13 residues. The V end was cut by 4 bases, the J end by 2 bases, with 6 bases between. The CDR3 spells CASSSLPYNEQFF. In DNA form, the CDR3 reads TGTGCCAGCAGCTCCCTTCCCTACAATGAGCAGTTCTTC.

At least ten counts were recorded for this clonotype. The J gene is TRBJ2-1, the V gene TRBV24-1; D is possibly TRBD2 (5 bases). CDR3 length equals 13 residues. V lost 0 bases, J lost 10 bases, and 9 bases lay in between. CDR1 is KGHDR and CDR2 is SFDVKD in the germline V gene. CDR3 nucleotide sequence: TGTGCCACCAGTGATTTGCCCCCGGGAGAGCAGTTCTTC. Translated, it gives CATSDLPPGEQFF.